This T cell receptor beta chain stems from a study of shared clonotypes between healthy human individuals. This clone was observed a handful of times. Sequencing was at deep level. Generated by immunoSEQ multiplex PCR, the TCRdb table keeps only in-frame clones and is missing some. The table has roughly 2.5 million clones, approximately 90% seen once; the top ten hold more than 0.12%. Subsets obtained from CD4+ cells comprised CD45RA+ naive and CD45RA-negative memory cells. The source of this sequence is a man between 18 and 35 years old in good health. The sequencing sample was made of naive CD4+ T cells sorted from blood. Subset specified: CD45RA+ positively selected.

CDR3 region: CASSSTGVNGYTF. As DNA, the CDR3 is TGTGCCAGCAGCTCGACAGGAGTGAACGGCTACACCTTC. The chain uses TRBV7-2 and TRBJ1-2; D possibly corresponds to TRBD1 (6 bases). The germline V gene encodes CDR1 SGHTA and CDR2 FQGNSA. Trimming took 4 bases from V and 8 from J, leaving 14 bases between them. This CDR3 spans 13 amino acids.